Sequencing of this T cell receptor (beta chain) was carried out in a study of cytomegalovirus exposure and HLA in healthy donors. Vbeta (60) and Jbeta (13) primers were used in the PCR. The data were produced by immunoSEQ multiplex PCR, yet TCRdb's version contains in-frame clones alone and is incomplete. This table holds 160,000 or so clones, roughly two thirds found once. Per the germline V gene, CDR1 is LGHNA and CDR2 is YNFKEQ. The length of the CDR3 is 16 residues. J gave up 4 bases and V 0 bases, and 6 bases lay outside the gene matches. The sequenced sample was PBMCs. V usage is TRBV4-2 and J usage is TRBJ2-1; 7 nucleotides agree with TRBD1. This sequence originates from a woman younger than 45 in good health and CMV-seronegative. The CDR3, as DNA: TGTGCCAGCAGCCAAGAGGGGCAGGGGGAATACAATGAGCAGTTCTTC. Its protein product is CASSQEGQGEYNEQFF.